The T cell receptor beta chain described here comes from a study of OX40 agonist ivuxolimab in advanced cancers. Of note for this clone: The antigen is not known.

Some clones are missing from TCRdb's copy, which holds only in-frame ones; the method was immunoSEQ multiplex PCR. The sample lists about 26,000 clones, 76% occurring once. V shed 2 bases and J 1 base; nucleotides not matched to a gene: 12. CDR3 length: 18 residues. Germline CDR1 and CDR2: SGHDT and YYEEEE. Study results and limitations: Among the lowest peripheral clonal expansion occurred in 0.1-3.0 mg/kg partial responders.

The genes are TRBV5-6 and TRBJ2-5; 9 bases are shared with TRBD2. The specimen was CD4+ or CD8+ T cells sorted from blood, collected in a trial of the OX40 agonist ivuxolimab. This clonotype was sampled from an adult with an advanced solid tumor such as melanoma, head and neck, liver or kidney cancer. The DNA of the CDR3 is TGTGCCAGCAGCTTTAGCGGGGGTCACCTCATGCTCCAAGAGACCCAGTACTTC. It specifies CASSFSGGHLMLQETQYF. Complete variable domain (other parts from reference TRBV5-6 and TRBJ2-5): DAGVTQSPTHLIKTRGQQVTLRCSPKSGHDTVSWYQQALGQGPQFIFQYYEEEERQRGNFPDRFSGHQFPNYSSELNVNALLLGDSALYLCASSFSGGHLMLQETQYFGPGTRLLVL.